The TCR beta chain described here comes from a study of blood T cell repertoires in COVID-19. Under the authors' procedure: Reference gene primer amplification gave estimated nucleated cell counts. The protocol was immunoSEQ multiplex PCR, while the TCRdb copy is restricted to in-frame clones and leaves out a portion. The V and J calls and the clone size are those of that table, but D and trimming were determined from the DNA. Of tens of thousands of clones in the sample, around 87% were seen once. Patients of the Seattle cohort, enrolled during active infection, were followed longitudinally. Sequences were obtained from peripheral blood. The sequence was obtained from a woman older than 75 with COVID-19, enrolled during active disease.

CDR3 DNA sequence: TGTGCCAGCAGCTTAGTCCCAGGGGATAGAGTAAACACCATATATTTT. Encoded protein: CASSLVPGDRVNTIYF. This sequence joins TRBV11-2 and TRBJ1-3; weak D call: TRBD1 (6 bases). Trimming took 1 base from V and 6 from J, leaving 16 bases between them. The CDR3 consists of 16 residues. The germline gives CDR1 SGHAT, CDR2 FQNNGV.